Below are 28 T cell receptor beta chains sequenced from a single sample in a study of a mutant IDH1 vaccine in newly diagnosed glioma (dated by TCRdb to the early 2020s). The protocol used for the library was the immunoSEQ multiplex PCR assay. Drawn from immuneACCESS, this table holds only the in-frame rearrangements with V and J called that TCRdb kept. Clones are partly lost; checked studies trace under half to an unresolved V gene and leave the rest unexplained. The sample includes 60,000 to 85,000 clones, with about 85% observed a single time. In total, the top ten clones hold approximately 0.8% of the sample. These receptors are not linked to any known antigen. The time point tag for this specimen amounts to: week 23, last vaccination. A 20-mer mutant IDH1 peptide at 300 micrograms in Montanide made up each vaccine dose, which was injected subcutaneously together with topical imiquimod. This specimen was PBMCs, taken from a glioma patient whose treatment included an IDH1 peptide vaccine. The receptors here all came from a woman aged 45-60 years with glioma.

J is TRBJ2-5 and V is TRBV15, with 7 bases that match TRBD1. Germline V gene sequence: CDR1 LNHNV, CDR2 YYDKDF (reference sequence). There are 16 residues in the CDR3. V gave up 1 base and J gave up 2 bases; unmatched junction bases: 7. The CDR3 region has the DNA TGTGCCACCAGCAGAGTGCCCACAGGGGCTCAAGAGACCCAGTACTTC. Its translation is CATSRVPTGAQETQYF.

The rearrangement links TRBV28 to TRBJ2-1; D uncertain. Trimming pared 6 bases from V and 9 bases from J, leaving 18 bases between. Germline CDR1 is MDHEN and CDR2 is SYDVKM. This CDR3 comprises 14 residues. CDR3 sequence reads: CASRGIPRNSEQFF. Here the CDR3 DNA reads TGTGCCAGCAGGGGTATTCCCCGGAATTCTGAGCAGTTCTTC.

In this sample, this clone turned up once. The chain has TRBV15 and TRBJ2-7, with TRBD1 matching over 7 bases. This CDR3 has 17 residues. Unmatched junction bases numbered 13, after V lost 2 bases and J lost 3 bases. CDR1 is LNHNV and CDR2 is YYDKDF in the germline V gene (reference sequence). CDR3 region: CATSRRQGWGFGYEQYF. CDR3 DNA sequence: TGTGCCACCAGCAGAAGACAGGGTTGGGGTTTCGGCTACGAGCAGTACTTC.

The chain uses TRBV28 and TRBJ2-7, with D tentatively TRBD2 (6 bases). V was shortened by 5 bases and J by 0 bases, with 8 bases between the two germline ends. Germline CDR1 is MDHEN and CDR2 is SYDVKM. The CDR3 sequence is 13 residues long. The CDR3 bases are TGTGCCAGCAGTCCTAGCGACTCCTACGAGCAGTACTTC. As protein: CASSPSDSYEQYF.

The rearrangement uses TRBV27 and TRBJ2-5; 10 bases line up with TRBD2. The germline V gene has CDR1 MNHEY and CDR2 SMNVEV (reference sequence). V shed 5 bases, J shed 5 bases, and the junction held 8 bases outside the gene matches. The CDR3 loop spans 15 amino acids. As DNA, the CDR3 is TGTGCCAGCAGTCCAGCGGGAGGGTTTGTGGAGACCCAGTACTTC. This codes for CASSPAGGFVETQYF.

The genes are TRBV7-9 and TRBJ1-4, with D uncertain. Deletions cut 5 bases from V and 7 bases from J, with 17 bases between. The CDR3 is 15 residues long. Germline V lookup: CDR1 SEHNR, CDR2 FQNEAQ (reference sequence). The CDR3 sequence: CASSPSTASREKLFF. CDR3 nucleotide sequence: TGTGCCAGCAGCCCCTCGACCGCTAGCCGTGAAAAACTGTTTTTT.

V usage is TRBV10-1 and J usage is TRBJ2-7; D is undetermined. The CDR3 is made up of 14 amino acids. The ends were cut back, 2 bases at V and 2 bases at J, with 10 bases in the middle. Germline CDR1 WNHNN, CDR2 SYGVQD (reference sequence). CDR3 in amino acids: CASSEGQLPYEQYF. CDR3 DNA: TGCGCCAGCAGTGAGGGGCAACTTCCCTACGAGCAGTACTTC.

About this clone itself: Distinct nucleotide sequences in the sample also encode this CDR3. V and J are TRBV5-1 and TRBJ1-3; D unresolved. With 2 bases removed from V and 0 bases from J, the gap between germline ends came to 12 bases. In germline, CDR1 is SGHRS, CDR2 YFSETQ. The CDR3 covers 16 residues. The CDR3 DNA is TGCGCCAGCAGCTTAGGAGGCACCAGCTCTGGAAACACCATATATTTT. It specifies CASSLGGTSSGNTIYF.

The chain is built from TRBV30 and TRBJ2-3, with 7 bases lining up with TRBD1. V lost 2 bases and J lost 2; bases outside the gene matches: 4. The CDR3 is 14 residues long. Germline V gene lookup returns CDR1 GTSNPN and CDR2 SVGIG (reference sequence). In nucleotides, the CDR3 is TGTGCCTGGAGTCCGGGGACAGCCACAGATACGCAGTATTTT. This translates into CAWSPGTATDTQYF.

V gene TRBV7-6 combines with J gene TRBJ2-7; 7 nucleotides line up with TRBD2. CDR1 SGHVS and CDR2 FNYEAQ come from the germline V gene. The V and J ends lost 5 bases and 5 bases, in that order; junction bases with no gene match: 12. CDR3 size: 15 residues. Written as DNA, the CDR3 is TGTGCCAGCAGCCCCGGTGACAGCGGGATCGACGAGCAGTACTTC. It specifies CASSPGDSGIDEQYF.

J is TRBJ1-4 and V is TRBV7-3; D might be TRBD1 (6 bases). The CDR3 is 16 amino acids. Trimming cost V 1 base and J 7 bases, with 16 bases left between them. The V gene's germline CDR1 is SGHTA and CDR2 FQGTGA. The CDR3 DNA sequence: TGTGCCAGCAGCTTAATACGGGGGCAGGTAAGTGAAAAACTGTTTTTT. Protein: CASSLIRGQVSEKLFF. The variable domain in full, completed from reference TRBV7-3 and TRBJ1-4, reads GAGVSQTPSNKVTEKGKYVELRCDPISGHTALYWYRQSLGQGPEFLIYFQGTGAADDSGLPNDRFFAVRPEGSVSTLKIQRTERGDSAVYLCASSLIRGQVSEKLFFGSGTQLSVL.

Here the CDR3 reads CASSLLGGANYEQYF. CDR3 bases: TGCGCCAGCAGCTTGTTGGGAGGGGCGAACTACGAGCAGTACTTC. The chain joins TRBV5-1 to TRBJ2-7; TRBD2 aligns across 7 bases. The CDR3 contains 15 residues. J gave up 3 bases and V 1 base, and 7 bases lay outside the gene matches. The germline V gene has CDR1 SGHRS and CDR2 YFSETQ.

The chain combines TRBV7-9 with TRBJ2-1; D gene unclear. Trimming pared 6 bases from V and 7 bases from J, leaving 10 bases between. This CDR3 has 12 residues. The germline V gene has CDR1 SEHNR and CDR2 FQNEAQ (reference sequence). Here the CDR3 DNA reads TGTGCCAGCAGTGACCCAGAGAATGAGCAGTTCTTC. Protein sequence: CASSDPENEQFF.

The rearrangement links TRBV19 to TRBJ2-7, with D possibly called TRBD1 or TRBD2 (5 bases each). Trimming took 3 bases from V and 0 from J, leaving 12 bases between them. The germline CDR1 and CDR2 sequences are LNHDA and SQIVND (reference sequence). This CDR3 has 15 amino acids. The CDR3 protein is CASSMWAGSSYEQYF. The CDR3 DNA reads TGTGCCAGTAGTATGTGGGCAGGGAGCTCCTACGAGCAGTACTTC.

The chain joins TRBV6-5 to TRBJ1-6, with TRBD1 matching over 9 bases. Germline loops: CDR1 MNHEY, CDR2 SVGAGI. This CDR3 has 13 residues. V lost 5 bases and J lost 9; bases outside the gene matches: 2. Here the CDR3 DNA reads TGTGCCAGCAGTCGGACAGGGGTTTCACCCCTCCACTTT. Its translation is CASSRTGVSPLHF.

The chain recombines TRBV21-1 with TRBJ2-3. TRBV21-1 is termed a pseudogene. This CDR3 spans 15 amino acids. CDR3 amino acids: CASSNFQLSTDTQYF. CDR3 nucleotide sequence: TGTGCCAGCAGCAATTTCCAGCTAAGCACAGATACGCAGTATTTT.

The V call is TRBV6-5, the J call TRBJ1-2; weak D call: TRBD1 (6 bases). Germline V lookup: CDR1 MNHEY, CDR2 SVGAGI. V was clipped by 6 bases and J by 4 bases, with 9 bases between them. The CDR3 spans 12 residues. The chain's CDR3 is CASRGQPYGYTF. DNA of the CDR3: TGTGCCAGCAGAGGACAGCCCTATGGCTACACCTTC.

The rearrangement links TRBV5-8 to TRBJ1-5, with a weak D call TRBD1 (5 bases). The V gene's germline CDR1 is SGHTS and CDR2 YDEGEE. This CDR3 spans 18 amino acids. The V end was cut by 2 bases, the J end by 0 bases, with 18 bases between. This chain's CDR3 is CASSFDERDSYSNQPQHF. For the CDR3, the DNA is TGTGCCAGCAGCTTCGATGAGCGGGACTCTTATAGCAATCAGCCCCAGCATTTT. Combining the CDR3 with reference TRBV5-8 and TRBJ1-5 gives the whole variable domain EAGVTQSPTHLIKTRGQQATLRCSPISGHTSVYWYQQALGLGLQFLLWYDEGEERNRGNFPPRFSGRQFPNYSSELNVNALELEDSALYLCASSFDERDSYSNQPQHFGDGTRLSIL.

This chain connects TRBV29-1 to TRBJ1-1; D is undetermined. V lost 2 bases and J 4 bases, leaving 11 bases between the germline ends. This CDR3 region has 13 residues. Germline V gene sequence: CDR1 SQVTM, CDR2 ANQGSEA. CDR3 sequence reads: CSVESFVLTEAFF. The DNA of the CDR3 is TGCAGCGTTGAATCCTTCGTCCTCACTGAAGCTTTCTTT.

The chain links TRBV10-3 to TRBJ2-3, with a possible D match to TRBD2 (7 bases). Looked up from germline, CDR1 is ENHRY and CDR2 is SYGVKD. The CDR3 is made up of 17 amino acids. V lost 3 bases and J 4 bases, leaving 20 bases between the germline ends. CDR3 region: CAISDGWRGQGPDTQYF. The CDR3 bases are TGTGCCATCAGTGACGGTTGGCGGGGGCAAGGCCCAGATACGCAGTATTTT.

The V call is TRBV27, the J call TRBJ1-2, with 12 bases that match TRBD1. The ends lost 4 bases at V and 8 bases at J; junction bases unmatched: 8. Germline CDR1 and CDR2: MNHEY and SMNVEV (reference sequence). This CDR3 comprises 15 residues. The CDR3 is CASSSPGQGALGYTF. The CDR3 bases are TGTGCCAGCAGTTCACCGGGACAGGGGGCGCTGGGCTACACCTTC.

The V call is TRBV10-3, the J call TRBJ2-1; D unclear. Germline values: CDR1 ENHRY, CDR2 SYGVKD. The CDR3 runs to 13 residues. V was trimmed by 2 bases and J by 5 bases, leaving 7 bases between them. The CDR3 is CAISEGINNEQFF. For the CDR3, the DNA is TGTGCCATCAGTGAGGGGATCAACAATGAGCAGTTCTTC.

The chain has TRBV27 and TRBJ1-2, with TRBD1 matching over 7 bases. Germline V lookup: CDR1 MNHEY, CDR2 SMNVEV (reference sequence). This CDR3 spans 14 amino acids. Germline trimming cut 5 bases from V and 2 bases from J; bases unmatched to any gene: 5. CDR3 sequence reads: CASSPTGLNYGYTF. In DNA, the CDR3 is TGTGCCAGCAGTCCGACAGGGCTGAACTATGGCTACACCTTC.

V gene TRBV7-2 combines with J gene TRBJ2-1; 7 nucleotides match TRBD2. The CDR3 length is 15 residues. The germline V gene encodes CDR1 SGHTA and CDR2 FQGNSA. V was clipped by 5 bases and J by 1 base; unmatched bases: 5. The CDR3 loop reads CASSRSGTSYNEQFF. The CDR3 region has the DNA TGTGCCAGCAGCCGAAGCGGGACTTCCTACAATGAGCAGTTCTTC.

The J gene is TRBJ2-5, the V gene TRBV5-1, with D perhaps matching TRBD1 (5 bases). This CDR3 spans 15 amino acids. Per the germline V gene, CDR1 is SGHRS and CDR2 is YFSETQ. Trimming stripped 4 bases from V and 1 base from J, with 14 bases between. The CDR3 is CASSPTGAVQETQYF. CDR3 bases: TGCGCCAGCAGCCCCACTGGGGCGGTCCAAGAGACCCAGTACTTC. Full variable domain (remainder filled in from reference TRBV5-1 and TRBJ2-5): KAGVTQTPRYLIKTRGQQVTLSCSPISGHRSVSWYQQTPGQGLQFLFEYFSETQRNKGNFPGRFSGRQFSNSRSEMNVSTLELGDSALYLCASSPTGAVQETQYFGPGTRLLVL.

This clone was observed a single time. The CDR3 spells CASSPRTGWAPQYF. CDR3 sequence (DNA): TGTGCCAGCAGCCCTCGGACAGGCTGGGCCCCTCAGTACTTC. This chain uses TRBV28 with TRBJ2-4; 7 positions match TRBD1. V trimming: 6 bases; J trimming: 12 bases; junction bases outside the gene matches: 14. CDR1 MDHEN and CDR2 SYDVKM come from the germline V gene. This CDR3 has 14 amino acids.

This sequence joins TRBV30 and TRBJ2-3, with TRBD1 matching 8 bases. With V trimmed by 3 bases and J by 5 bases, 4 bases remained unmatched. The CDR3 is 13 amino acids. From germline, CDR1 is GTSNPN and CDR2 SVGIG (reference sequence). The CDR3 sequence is CAWRKQGGDTQYF. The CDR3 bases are TGTGCCTGGAGAAAACAGGGGGGAGATACGCAGTATTTT.

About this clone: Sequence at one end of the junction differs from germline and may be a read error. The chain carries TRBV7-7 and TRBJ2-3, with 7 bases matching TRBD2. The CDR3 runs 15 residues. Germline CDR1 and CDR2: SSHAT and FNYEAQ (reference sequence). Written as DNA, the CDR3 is TGTGCTAGCAGCTTAGGCCTAGCGGGCACAGATACGCAGTATTTT. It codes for CASSLGLAGTDTQYF.